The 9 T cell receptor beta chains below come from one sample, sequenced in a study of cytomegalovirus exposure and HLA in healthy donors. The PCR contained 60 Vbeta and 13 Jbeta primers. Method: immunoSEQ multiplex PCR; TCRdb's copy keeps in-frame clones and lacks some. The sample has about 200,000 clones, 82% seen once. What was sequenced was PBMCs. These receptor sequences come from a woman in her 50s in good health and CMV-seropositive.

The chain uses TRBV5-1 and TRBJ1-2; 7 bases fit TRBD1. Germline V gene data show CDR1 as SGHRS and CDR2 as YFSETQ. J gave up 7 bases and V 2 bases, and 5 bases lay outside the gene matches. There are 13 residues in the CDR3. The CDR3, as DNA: TGCGCCAGCAGCTTAGAGGGGGCGGCTGGCTACACCTTC. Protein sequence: CASSLEGAAGYTF.

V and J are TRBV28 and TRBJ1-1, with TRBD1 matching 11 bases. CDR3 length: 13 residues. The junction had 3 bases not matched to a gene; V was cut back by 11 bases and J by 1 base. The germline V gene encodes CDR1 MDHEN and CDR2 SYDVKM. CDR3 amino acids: CAGQGATNTEAFF. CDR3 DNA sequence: TGTGCCGGACAGGGGGCGACGAACACTGAAGCTTTCTTT.

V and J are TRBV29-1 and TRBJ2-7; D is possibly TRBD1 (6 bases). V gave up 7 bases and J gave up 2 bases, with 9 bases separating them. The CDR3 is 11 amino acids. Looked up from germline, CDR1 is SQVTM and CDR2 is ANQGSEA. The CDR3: CSAGQTYEQYF. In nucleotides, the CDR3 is TGCAGCGCGGGACAAACCTACGAGCAGTACTTC.

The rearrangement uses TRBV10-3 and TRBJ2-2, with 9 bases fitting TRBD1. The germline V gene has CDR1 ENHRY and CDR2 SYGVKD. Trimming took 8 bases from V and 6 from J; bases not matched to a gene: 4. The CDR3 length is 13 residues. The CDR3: CAIDRGVSGELFF. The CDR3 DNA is TGTGCCATCGACAGGGGGGTATCCGGGGAGCTGTTTTTT.

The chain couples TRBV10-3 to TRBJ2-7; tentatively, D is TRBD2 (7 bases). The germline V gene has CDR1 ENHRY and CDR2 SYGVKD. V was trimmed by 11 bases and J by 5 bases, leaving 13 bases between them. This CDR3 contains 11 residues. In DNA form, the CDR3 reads TGTGCCGGGGGGGCAAGGAACGAGCAGTACTTC. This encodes CAGGARNEQYF.

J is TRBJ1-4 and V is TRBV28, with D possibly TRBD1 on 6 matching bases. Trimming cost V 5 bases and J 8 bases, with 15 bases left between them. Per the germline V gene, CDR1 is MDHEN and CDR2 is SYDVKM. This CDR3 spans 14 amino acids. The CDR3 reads CASSRPGQNEKLFF. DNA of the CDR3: TGTGCCAGCAGTCGCCCTGGACAGAACGAAAAACTGTTTTTT. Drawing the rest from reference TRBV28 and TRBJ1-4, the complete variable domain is DVKVTQSSRYLVKRTGEKVFLECVQDMDHENMFWYRQDPGLGLRLIYFSYDVKMKEKGDIPEGYSVSREKKERFSLILESASTNQTSMYLCASSRPGQNEKLFFGSGTQLSVL.

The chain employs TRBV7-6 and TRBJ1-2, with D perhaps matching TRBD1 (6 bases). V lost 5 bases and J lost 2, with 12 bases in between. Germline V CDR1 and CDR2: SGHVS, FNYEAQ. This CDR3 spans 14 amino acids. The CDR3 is CASSHPGQNYGYTF. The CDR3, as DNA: TGTGCCAGCAGCCACCCTGGACAGAACTATGGCTACACCTTC. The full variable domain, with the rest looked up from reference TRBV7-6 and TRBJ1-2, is GAGVSQSPRYKVTKRGQDVALRCDPISGHVSLYWYRQALGQGPEFLTYFNYEAQQDKSGLPNDRFSAERPEGSISTLTIQRTEQRDSAMYRCASSHPGQNYGYTFGSGTRLTVV.

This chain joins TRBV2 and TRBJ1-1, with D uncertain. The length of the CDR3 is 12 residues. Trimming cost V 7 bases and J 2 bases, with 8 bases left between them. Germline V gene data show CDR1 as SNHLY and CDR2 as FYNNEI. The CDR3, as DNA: TGTGCCAGCAACGGAGATAACACTGAAGCTTTCTTT. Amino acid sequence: CASNGDNTEAFF.

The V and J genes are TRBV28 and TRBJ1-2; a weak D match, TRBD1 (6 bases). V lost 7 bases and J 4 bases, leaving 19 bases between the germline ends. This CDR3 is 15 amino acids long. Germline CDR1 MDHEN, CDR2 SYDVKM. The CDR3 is CASTPGQGHIYGYTF. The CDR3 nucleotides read TGTGCCAGCACCCCGGGGCAGGGACATATCTATGGCTACACCTTC.